These 31 T cell receptor beta chains came from one sample sequenced in a study of cytomegalovirus exposure and HLA in healthy donors. PCR amplification relied on 60 Vbeta primers (plus 13 Jbeta primers). This table comes from immunoSEQ multiplex PCR, and its TCRdb copy is limited to in-frame clones, with some not included. The sample consists of over 120,000 clones, roughly 71% of them appearing once. Sequenced: PBMCs. Receptors were obtained from a man aged 30 to 39 in good health and CMV-seronegative.

This chain joins TRBV28 and TRBJ2-7; D may be TRBD1 (5 bases). The germline V gene encodes CDR1 MDHEN and CDR2 SYDVKM. Between the trimmed V and J ends, which lost 6 bases and 3 bases, there was a span of 15 bases. The CDR3 is made up of 14 amino acids. The CDR3 DNA is TGTGCCAGCAGCGACAGAACCCCCAGCTACGAGCAGTACTTC. It encodes CASSDRTPSYEQYF.

A few counts support this clone. This chain connects TRBV29-1 to TRBJ1-2; possible D gene TRBD1, 6 bases. CDR1 is SQVTM and CDR2 is ANQGSEA in the germline V gene. With 1 base removed from V and 8 bases from J, the gap between germline ends came to 11 bases. This CDR3 spans 12 amino acids. DNA of the CDR3: TGCAGCGTTGAAGGGTCAGGGGTCGGCTACACCTTC. Its protein product is CSVEGSGVGYTF.

The chain combines TRBV5-1 with TRBJ2-7, with TRBD2 identical over 7 bases. Losses at the gene ends were 4 bases for V and 3 bases for J; bases not matched to a gene: 7. This CDR3 region has 14 residues. CDR1 is SGHRS and CDR2 is YFSETQ in the germline V gene. The CDR3 region is CASSTGTIGYEQYF. CDR3 coding DNA: TGCGCCAGCAGCACCGGGACTATCGGCTACGAGCAGTACTTC.

This chain uses TRBV7-8 with TRBJ2-5; 14 bases match TRBD2. V shed 5 bases and J 3 bases; nucleotides not matched to a gene: 11. The CDR3 has 18 residues. In germline, CDR1 is SGHVS, CDR2 FQNEAQ. The DNA of the CDR3 is TGTGCCAGCAGCCGCAACCCCGGGACTAGCGGGGGTAAAGAGACCCAGTACTTC. Amino acids: CASSRNPGTSGGKETQYF.

The sample holds a few counts of this clone. V and J are TRBV5-1 and TRBJ2-7; unclear D gene. Trimming shortened V by 0 bases and J by 7 bases, and 11 bases separated the two germline ends. There are 13 residues in the CDR3. Germline V gives CDR1 SGHRS, CDR2 YFSETQ. The CDR3, as DNA: TGCGCCAGCAGCTTGGGCTCCTACGATGAGCAGTACTTC. This sequence encodes CASSLGSYDEQYF. Looking up the rest from reference TRBV5-1 and TRBJ2-7 gives the full variable domain: KAGVTQTPRYLIKTRGQQVTLSCSPISGHRSVSWYQQTPGQGLQFLFEYFSETQRNKGNFPGRFSGRQFSNSRSEMNVSTLELGDSALYLCASSLGSYDEQYFGPGTRLTVT.

This chain links TRBV27 with TRBJ1-2; TRBD1 matches at 8 bases. Germline CDR1 MNHEY, CDR2 SMNVEV (reference sequence). The ends lost 5 bases at V and 6 bases at J; junction bases unmatched: 11. The CDR3 covers 15 residues. CDR3 residues: CASSLGQGGGNGYTF. CDR3 nucleotides: TGTGCCAGCAGTCTTGGACAGGGAGGGGGAAATGGCTACACCTTC.

In nucleotides, the CDR3 is TGTGCCAGCAGACACAGGGGGGGAGAGACCCAGTACTTC. Encoded protein: CASRHRGGETQYF. J is TRBJ2-5 and V is TRBV6-6, with TRBD1 as a possible D gene (8 bases). This CDR3 spans 13 amino acids. The germline V and J ends were trimmed by 6 bases and 4 bases, with 12 bases remaining between them. The germline V gene has CDR1 MNHNY and CDR2 SVGAGI (reference sequence).

The rearrangement joins TRBV9 to TRBJ1-1, with 10 bases identical to TRBD1. The CDR3 spans 16 residues. V shed 2 bases, J shed 1 base, and the junction held 5 bases outside the gene matches. The germline V gene has CDR1 SGDLS and CDR2 YYNGEE. In DNA, the CDR3 is TGTGCCAGCAGCGTGACAGGGGGCGCGGAGAACACTGAAGCTTTCTTT. It is translated as CASSVTGGAENTEAFF.

This sequence joins TRBV5-1 and TRBJ1-3; D is undetermined. The CDR3 sequence is 14 residues long. V lost 0 bases, J lost 1 base, and 5 bases lay in between. Germline lookup yields CDR1 SGHRS and CDR2 YFSETQ. The CDR3 is CASSLAGSGNTIYF. The CDR3 DNA sequence: TGCGCCAGCAGCTTGGCAGGATCTGGAAACACCATATATTTT.

V usage is TRBV6-1 and J usage is TRBJ2-5; the match to TRBD2 covers 8 bases. The J call may be mistaken, given a closer DNA end match to TRBJ2-7. The germline V gene has CDR1 MNHNS and CDR2 SASEGT. The CDR3 extends over 16 amino acids. DNA of the CDR3: TGTGCCAGCAGTGTGTCGATGGCCAGCGGGGGCGGCGAGCAGTACTTC. Translated: CASSVSMASGGGEQYF.

The chain is built from TRBV28 and TRBJ1-2; tentatively, D is TRBD1 (6 bases). Trimming removed 4 bases from V and 1 base from J, with 10 bases in between. This CDR3 region has 14 residues. Germline V gene sequence: CDR1 MDHEN, CDR2 SYDVKM. The CDR3 DNA is TGTGCCAGCAGTTGGGAGGGGGTTAACTATGGCTACACCTTC. Residues: CASSWEGVNYGYTF.

This chain links TRBV4-2 with TRBJ2-1, with 13 bases that match TRBD2. Germline CDR1 reads LGHNA; CDR2 reads YNFKEQ. The CDR3 is 19 residues long. J was trimmed by 0 bases and V by 4 bases; bases with no gene match: 9. Written as DNA, the CDR3 is TGTGCCAGCAGCCGCATACTGGGACTAGCGGGGAGCTCCTACAATGAGCAGTTCTTC. Its protein is CASSRILGLAGSSYNEQFF.

The chain has TRBV6-1 and TRBJ2-5; the match to TRBD2 covers 7 bases. The CDR3 is made up of 16 amino acids. Germline trimming cut 4 bases from V and 5 bases from J; bases unmatched to any gene: 13. CDR1 MNHNS and CDR2 SASEGT come from the germline V gene. CDR3 region: CASSAPLGLPSETQYF. The CDR3 DNA reads TGTGCCAGCAGTGCACCTCTGGGACTACCTAGCGAGACCCAGTACTTC.

This clone has only one observation. The rearrangement uses TRBV10-3 and TRBJ1-1; 8 bases agree with TRBD1. Germline CDR1 ENHRY, CDR2 SYGVKD. V was pared by 3 bases and J by 1 base, with 4 bases of the junction left unmatched. CDR3 length: 15 residues. In nucleotides, the CDR3 is TGTGCCATCAGTGACAGGGGGCGGCAGAACACTGAAGCTTTCTTT. This gives the protein CAISDRGRQNTEAFF.

The genes are TRBV6-1 and TRBJ2-3, with TRBD1 as a possible D gene (5 bases). The V end was cut by 2 bases, the J end by 1 base, with 10 bases between. The CDR3 runs to 15 residues. Germline assignment: CDR1 MNHNS and CDR2 SASEGT. The CDR3 protein is CASSEWGRGTDTQYF. For the CDR3, the DNA is TGTGCCAGCAGTGAATGGGGCAGGGGCACAGATACGCAGTATTTT.

This clone has a single count. The J gene is TRBJ2-3, the V gene TRBV11-3, with 8 bases matching TRBD1. The trim removed 6 bases at V and 1 base at J, leaving 3 bases unmatched. The CDR3 is 14 amino acids. CDR1 and CDR2 (germline): SGHNT, YENEEA. CDR3 bases: TGTGCCAGCAGTCTACAGGGGGGCACAGATACGCAGTATTTT. It codes for CASSLQGGTDTQYF.

The rearrangement joins TRBV5-4 to TRBJ1-3, with TRBD1 matching 9 bases. CDR1 is SGHNT and CDR2 is YYREEE in the germline V gene (reference sequence). Trimming at V came to 5 bases and at J to 6 bases, leaving 6 bases not matched to a gene. CDR3 length equals 14 residues. Here the CDR3 reads CASSRDRETNTIYF. Here the CDR3 DNA reads TGTGCCAGCAGTAGGGACAGGGAGACAAACACCATATATTTT.

The CDR3 nucleotides are TGTGCCAGCAGCTTCGCTCCAAGGACAGCTGGAAACACCATATATTTT. Protein: CASSFAPRTAGNTIYF. The chain is built from TRBV7-2 and TRBJ1-3, with D possibly matching TRBD1 (6 bases). Germline V gene data show CDR1 as SGHTA and CDR2 as FQGNSA. The CDR3 consists of 16 residues. Trimming stripped 3 bases from V and 2 bases from J, with 14 bases between.

The CDR3 DNA reads as TGTGCCAGCAGTTTCGAGCCCCACACTGAAGCTTTCTTT. This codes for CASSFEPHTEAFF. The chain carries TRBV28 and TRBJ1-1, with unresolved D. Germline V gene data show CDR1 as MDHEN and CDR2 as SYDVKM. The CDR3 runs 13 residues. Trimming removed 3 bases from V and 3 bases from J, with 8 bases in between.

The chain links TRBV28 to TRBJ2-3, with 10 bases lining up with TRBD2. Trimming cost V 6 bases and J 1 base; bases outside gene matches: 7. The germline V gene encodes CDR1 MDHEN and CDR2 SYDVKM. The CDR3 totals 16 residues. CDR3 nucleotide sequence: TGTGCCAGCAGCCCTAGCGGGGGAGGACGCACAGATACGCAGTATTTT. Its translation: CASSPSGGGRTDTQYF.

The chain combines TRBV2 with TRBJ2-7, with D possibly matching TRBD1 (5 bases). The V gene's germline CDR1 is SNHLY and CDR2 FYNNEI. This CDR3 has 13 amino acids. Trimming pared 4 bases from V and 6 bases from J, leaving 13 bases between. The CDR3 sequence is CASSVKGRIEQYF. The CDR3 coding sequence is TGTGCCAGCAGTGTAAAGGGGCGTATCGAGCAGTACTTC. Based on the CDR3 plus reference TRBV2 and TRBJ2-7, the full variable domain is EPEVTQTPSHQVTQMGQEVILRCVPISNHLYFYWYRQILGQKVEFLVSFYNNEISEKSEIFDDQFSVERPDGSNFTLKIRSTKLEDSAMYFCASSVKGRIEQYFGPGTRLTVT.

Concerning this clone: Sequence at one end of the junction differs from germline and may be a read error. The rearrangement joins TRBV7-9 to TRBJ2-7; a possible D gene is TRBD2 (6 bases). The CDR3 has 15 residues. Germline loops: CDR1 SEHNR, CDR2 FQNEAQ (reference sequence). The chain's CDR3 is CSSSLAHGTQYEQYF. The CDR3 DNA is TGTTCCAGCAGCTTAGCCCACGGGACTCAGTACGAGCAGTACTTC.

The chain carries TRBV5-1 and TRBJ2-7; 8 bases fit TRBD1. The germline V gene has CDR1 SGHRS and CDR2 YFSETQ. V was pared by 3 bases and J by 4 bases, with 6 bases of the junction left unmatched. CDR3 length equals 14 residues. DNA of the CDR3: TGCGCCAGCAGCTCCGGACAGGGATTGTACGAGCAGTACTTC. Amino acid sequence: CASSSGQGLYEQYF. Based on the CDR3 plus reference TRBV5-1 and TRBJ2-7, the full variable domain is KAGVTQTPRYLIKTRGQQVTLSCSPISGHRSVSWYQQTPGQGLQFLFEYFSETQRNKGNFPGRFSGRQFSNSRSEMNVSTLELGDSALYLCASSSGQGLYEQYFGPGTRLTVT.

The chain recombines TRBV18 with TRBJ1-6, with unresolved D. Deletions cut 3 bases from V and 10 bases from J, with 10 bases between. The germline gives CDR1 KGHSH, CDR2 LQKENI. The CDR3 contains 13 residues. CDR3 protein: CASSPGGESPLHF. The CDR3 DNA reads TGTGCCAGCTCACCCGGCGGGGAGTCACCCCTCCACTTT.

This clone was counted only a few times. The chain combines TRBV5-6 with TRBJ2-7; 7 nucleotides match TRBD1. Unmatched junction bases numbered 8, after V lost 4 bases and J lost 1 base. CDR3 length: 15 amino acids. In germline, CDR1 is SGHDT, CDR2 YYEEEE. CDR3 sequence: CASSPTGQDSYEQYF. CDR3 nucleotide sequence: TGTGCCAGCAGCCCTACCGGACAGGATTCCTACGAGCAGTACTTC.

The chain links TRBV19 to TRBJ2-5; D may be TRBD1 (5 bases). This CDR3 has 14 amino acids. Trimming removed 2 bases from V and 5 bases from J, with 12 bases in between. CDR1 and CDR2 (germline): LNHDA, SQIVND (reference sequence). The CDR3 DNA reads as TGTGCCAGTAGTATACAGGGCCCACGGGAGACCCAGTACTTC. This sequence encodes CASSIQGPRETQYF.

The chain joins TRBV9 to TRBJ2-1; possibly TRBD2 for D (5 bases). The CDR3 extends over 14 amino acids. The germline V gene has CDR1 SGDLS and CDR2 YYNGEE. Trimming shortened V by 4 bases and J by 8 bases, and 16 bases separated the two germline ends. The CDR3 nucleotides are TGTGCCAGCAGCCCGAGTGGGTGGCGGGATGAGCAGTTCTTC. Protein product: CASSPSGWRDEQFF.

J is TRBJ1-2 and V is TRBV2; D ambiguous. Germline CDR1 SNHLY, CDR2 FYNNEI. With 0 bases removed from V and 4 bases from J, the gap between germline ends came to 12 bases. This CDR3 contains 15 residues. CDR3 sequence (DNA): TGTGCCAGCAGTGAAGCGGCTCCCAGAGGCTATGGCTACACCTTC. Translating it yields CASSEAAPRGYGYTF.

CDR3 bases: TGTGCCAGCAGCTTGGGCAGAGGGACTAGCGGGGGGGAGCGCAATGAGCAGTTCTTC. It specifies CASSLGRGTSGGERNEQFF. V usage is TRBV5-4 and J usage is TRBJ2-1, with 16 bases aligning to TRBD2. The CDR3 loop spans 19 amino acids. J was trimmed by 6 bases and V by 0 bases; bases with no gene match: 9. Germline-derived CDR1 and CDR2 are SGHNT and YYREEE (reference sequence).

This clone came up a few times. V gene TRBV9 combines with J gene TRBJ2-7; a possible D gene is TRBD2 (6 bases). The CDR3 contains 17 residues. The germline V gene encodes CDR1 SGDLS and CDR2 YYNGEE. Trimming left V 0 bases short and J 4 bases short, with 20 bases between. The CDR3 is CASSVGGGGIGVYEQYF. The CDR3 DNA is TGTGCCAGCAGCGTAGGGGGAGGAGGGATAGGGGTATACGAGCAGTACTTC.

The chain joins TRBV19 to TRBJ1-1; a possible D gene is TRBD1 (6 bases). The CDR3 length is 15 residues. Per the germline V gene, CDR1 is LNHDA and CDR2 is SQIVND (reference sequence). V was clipped by 1 base and J by 10 bases, with 19 bases between them. The CDR3, as DNA: TGTGCCAGTAGTATAGGGCCTGGGACAAGTGGGGGAGCTTTCTTT. Protein: CASSIGPGTSGGAFF. Together with reference TRBV19 and TRBJ1-1, the CDR3 gives the full variable domain: DGGITQSPKYLFRKEGQNVTLSCEQNLNHDAMYWYRQDPGQGLRLIYYSQIVNDFQKGDIAEGYSVSREKKESFPLTVTSAQKNPTAFYLCASSIGPGTSGGAFFGQGTRLTVV.